A single sample gave rise to the 30 T cell receptor beta chains below, sequenced in a study of blood T cell repertoires in COVID-19. Libraries were prepared by immunoSEQ multiplex PCR; TCRdb keeps only in-frame clonotypes and omits some of them. The sample lists under 250,000 clones; 70% to 90% were seen once. Sequenced: peripheral blood. These receptor sequences come from a young man with active or convalescent COVID-19.

V gene TRBV9 combines with J gene TRBJ1-6, with a weak D call TRBD1 (6 bases). Germline V gene data show CDR1 as SGDLS and CDR2 as YYNGEE. Trimming left V 3 bases short and J 7 bases short, with 11 bases between. The CDR3 is 14 amino acids. The CDR3 reads CASSGGQTNSPLHF. The CDR3, as DNA: TGTGCCAGCAGCGGGGGACAAACGAATTCACCCCTCCACTTT.

The V gene is TRBV5-6, the J gene TRBJ2-7, with D possibly being TRBD2 (7 bases). CDR1 is SGHDT, CDR2 YYEEEE, per germline. CDR3 length: 14 residues. V was shortened by 0 bases and J by 2 bases, with 9 bases between the two germline ends. For the CDR3, the DNA is TGTGCCAGCAGCTTGGGGGAGGGGGCCTACGAGCAGTACTTC. Its translation is CASSLGEGAYEQYF.

As to this clone: Other DNA sequences in this sample translate to the same CDR3. This chain uses TRBV24-1 with TRBJ2-7; possible D gene TRBD1, 6 bases. Germline V lookup: CDR1 KGHDR, CDR2 SFDVKD. Trimming shortened V by 4 bases and J by 2 bases, and 11 bases separated the two germline ends. The CDR3 extends over 14 amino acids. The CDR3 reads CATSDPDRPYEQYF. CDR3 DNA: TGTGCCACCAGTGACCCGGACAGACCCTACGAGCAGTACTTC.

This clone showed up just once. The chain recombines TRBV5-6 with TRBJ2-3; 10 nucleotides line up with TRBD1. The CDR3 is 16 residues long. The V gene's germline CDR1 is SGHDT and CDR2 YYEEEE. With V trimmed by 4 bases and J by 3 bases, 8 bases remained unmatched. The CDR3 nucleotides read TGTGCCAGCAGCGTACCGGGACAGGGGTTGACAGATACGCAGTATTTT. The encoded protein is CASSVPGQGLTDTQYF.

The chain couples TRBV4-2 to TRBJ2-6, with a weak D call TRBD1 (5 bases). Per the germline V gene, CDR1 is LGHNA and CDR2 is YNFKEQ. The CDR3 is 15 residues long. V lost 3 bases, J lost 2 bases, and 8 bases lay in between. This chain's CDR3 is CASSQGLAGANVLTF. CDR3 DNA sequence: TGTGCCAGCAGCCAGGGGCTCGCTGGGGCCAACGTCCTGACTTTC.

This clone was seen only once. The chain combines TRBV7-3 with TRBJ2-1; TRBD1 agrees at 12 bases. CDR1 and CDR2 (germline): SGHTA, FQGTGA. Trimming at V came to 4 bases and at J to 7 bases, leaving 5 bases not matched to a gene. The CDR3 spans 15 residues. The CDR3 loop is CASSSGTGGMNEQFF. CDR3 in DNA: TGTGCCAGCAGCTCCGGGACAGGGGGCATGAATGAGCAGTTCTTC. The full variable domain, completed using reference TRBV7-3 and TRBJ2-1, is GAGVSQTPSNKVTEKGKYVELRCDPISGHTALYWYRQSLGQGPEFLIYFQGTGAADDSGLPNDRFFAVRPEGSVSTLKIQRTERGDSAVYLCASSSGTGGMNEQFFGPGTRLTVL.

V and J are TRBV5-8 and TRBJ1-5; D might be TRBD1 (6 bases). The CDR3 is 15 amino acids. Germline CDR1 and CDR2: SGHTS and YDEGEE. Trimming took 0 bases from V and 4 from J, leaving 11 bases between them. The CDR3 sequence: CASSLGTERNQPQHF. The CDR3 DNA reads as TGTGCCAGCAGCTTGGGGACAGAGAGAAATCAGCCCCAGCATTTT.

The V call is TRBV5-5, the J call TRBJ2-3; 9 bases are a match to TRBD1. This CDR3 is built from 18 residues. Germline CDR1 SGHKS, CDR2 YYEKEE (reference sequence). The trim removed 4 bases at V and 0 bases at J, leaving 12 bases unmatched. This chain's CDR3 is CASSPGTGPEVSTDTQYF. The CDR3 region has the DNA TGTGCCAGCAGCCCCGGGACAGGGCCGGAGGTGAGCACAGATACGCAGTATTTT.

This clone was seen more than once but under ten times. The chain couples TRBV9 to TRBJ2-1; TRBD2 aligns across 9 bases. Germline V gives CDR1 SGDLS, CDR2 YYNGEE. This CDR3 comprises 15 residues. The J segment lost 9 bases and the V segment lost 0 bases, leaving 7 bases of the junction unmatched. CDR3 nucleotide sequence: TGTGCCAGCAGCGTAGGTCCTAGCGGGATGGGTGAGCAGTTCTTC. Translating it yields CASSVGPSGMGEQFF. Full variable domain (missing parts from reference TRBV9 and TRBJ2-1): DSGVTQTPKHLITATGQRVTLRCSPRSGDLSVYWYQQSLDQGLQFLIQYYNGEERAKGNILERFSAQQFPDLHSELNLSSLELGDSALYFCASSVGPSGMGEQFFGPGTRLTVL.

In its sample, this clone was seen once. The chain carries TRBV9 and TRBJ2-3; 10 nucleotides agree with TRBD2. The CDR3 contains 15 residues. From germline, CDR1 is SGDLS and CDR2 YYNGEE. Trimming took 0 bases from V and 4 from J; bases not matched to a gene: 2. The CDR3 DNA reads TGTGCCAGCAGCGTAGCGGGGACTAGCGCAGATACGCAGTATTTT. Protein sequence: CASSVAGTSADTQYF.

This clone was seen once. V is TRBV29-1 and J is TRBJ2-1; D may be TRBD1 (6 bases). With 5 bases removed from V and 0 bases from J, the gap between germline ends came to 11 bases. Germline V gene lookup returns CDR1 SQVTM and CDR2 ANQGSEA. The CDR3 runs to 14 residues. CDR3 coding DNA: TGCAGCGTTACAGGGCATAGCTCCTACAATGAGCAGTTCTTC. It codes for CSVTGHSSYNEQFF.

This rearrangement joins TRBV28 to TRBJ1-1; 12 bases map to TRBD1. The V gene end was trimmed by 5 bases and the J gene end by 2 bases; junction bases not matched to a gene: 9. The CDR3 loop spans 17 amino acids. CDR1 and CDR2 from the germline V gene are MDHEN and SYDVKM. This CDR3 is CASSLLPGQGANTEAFF. The CDR3 DNA reads as TGTGCCAGCAGTCTACTCCCGGGACAGGGGGCAAACACTGAAGCTTTCTTT.

DNA for the CDR3: TGTGCCAGCGTTAGTTACCTCAGGTCGGAGCAGTTCTTC. Translation gives CASVSYLRSEQFF. This chain uses TRBV27 with TRBJ2-1; no reliable D call. This CDR3 region has 13 residues. The ends were cut back, 8 bases at V and 10 bases at J, with 18 bases in the middle. Germline values: CDR1 MNHEY, CDR2 SMNVEV (reference sequence).

The chain combines TRBV13 with TRBJ2-1, with 9 bases identical to TRBD2. Germline CDR1 and CDR2: PRHDT and FYEKMQ (reference sequence). Germline trimming cut 0 bases from V and 15 bases from J; bases unmatched to any gene: 9. The CDR3 has 14 amino acids. CDR3: CASSLGVAGVGLFF. For the CDR3, the DNA is TGTGCCAGCAGCTTAGGGGTAGCGGGAGTGGGATTGTTCTTC. Full variable domain (missing parts from reference TRBV13 and TRBJ2-1): AAGVIQSPRHLIKEKRETATLKCYPIPRHDTVYWYQQGPGQDPQFLISFYEKMQSDKGSIPDRFSAQQFSDYHSELNMSSLELGDSALYFCASSLGVAGVGLFFGPGTRLTVL.

Only one count was recorded for this clone. The V call is TRBV28, the J call TRBJ2-7, with 12 bases fitting TRBD2. V lost 8 bases and J lost 7; bases outside the gene matches: 6. Germline V gene data show CDR1 as MDHEN and CDR2 as SYDVKM. The CDR3 has 13 amino acids. Here the CDR3 reads CASVTSGRGEQYF. In DNA, the CDR3 is TGTGCCAGCGTGACTAGCGGGAGAGGGGAGCAGTACTTC.

This chain connects TRBV4-1 to TRBJ2-3; 8 positions match TRBD2. The trim removed 9 bases at V and 2 bases at J, leaving 7 bases unmatched. CDR1 and CDR2 (germline): MGHRA, YSYEKL. The length of the CDR3 is 14 residues. DNA of the CDR3: TGCGCCAGTCCTACTAGCGGATACACAGATACGCAGTATTTT. This gives the protein CASPTSGYTDTQYF.

The chain links TRBV7-8 to TRBJ2-7, with D maybe TRBD1 (6 bases). There are 15 residues in the CDR3. Trimming stripped 5 bases from V and 2 bases from J, with 16 bases between. CDR1 SGHVS and CDR2 FQNEAQ come from the germline V gene. The CDR3 nucleotides read TGTGCCAGCAGCCCCTTACAGGGACGCACCTACGAGCAGTACTTC. Protein product: CASSPLQGRTYEQYF. The full variable domain, with the rest looked up from reference TRBV7-8 and TRBJ2-7, is GAGVSQSPRYKVAKRGQDVALRCDPISGHVSLFWYQQALGQGPEFLTYFQNEAQLDKSGLPSDRFFAERPEGSVSTLKIQRTQQEDSAVYLCASSPLQGRTYEQYFGPGTRLTVT.

The table lists this clone with a count of one. The chain couples TRBV20-1 to TRBJ1-1; D unclear. The CDR3 is 11 residues long. V shed 5 bases and J shed 14 bases, with 18 bases lying between them. Germline V gene sequence: CDR1 DFQATT, CDR2 SNEGSKA (reference sequence). CDR3 residues: CSAGSDATLFF. The CDR3 nucleotides read TGCAGTGCTGGAAGCGACGCAACCCTCTTCTTT.

This chain joins TRBV27 and TRBJ2-1, with D unclear. The CDR3 loop spans 13 amino acids. V lost 8 bases to trimming and J lost 7 bases, with 15 bases between them. Per the germline V gene, CDR1 is MNHEY and CDR2 is SMNVEV (reference sequence). The chain's CDR3 is CASQLRLQNEQFF. The CDR3 DNA reads TGTGCCAGCCAGCTTAGACTCCAAAATGAGCAGTTCTTC.

This chain uses TRBV7-5 with TRBJ2-7; no DNA check was done on the table's D call, TRBD1. TRBV7-5 is noted as a pseudogene. The CDR3 spans 16 residues. CDR3 protein: CARSATGTGVSYEQYF. CDR3 DNA: TGTGCCAGAAGCGCAACCGGGACAGGGGTCTCCTACGAGCAGTACTTC.

This sequence joins TRBV9 and TRBJ1-2; 7 bases align to TRBD1. Germline V gene data show CDR1 as SGDLS and CDR2 as YYNGEE. The CDR3 is 17 residues long. The J segment lost 0 bases and the V segment lost 2 bases, leaving 10 bases of the junction unmatched. DNA for the CDR3: TGTGCCAGCAGCGTCACCCGGGACAGTAGAACTAACTATGGCTACACCTTC. Protein: CASSVTRDSRTNYGYTF.

This chain joins TRBV6-2 or TRBV6-3 and TRBJ1-1; D possibly corresponds to TRBD1 (6 bases). Deletions cut 6 bases from V and 11 bases from J, with 19 bases between. The CDR3 loop spans 13 amino acids. Germline V gene sequence: CDR1 MNHEY, CDR2 SVGEGT. The CDR3 nucleotides read TGTGCCAGCAGCCGACTTTGGACAGCTGGGGCTTTCTTT. Amino acid sequence: CASSRLWTAGAFF.

The chain is built from TRBV4-3 and TRBJ1-1, with TRBD1 as a possible D gene (6 bases). V shed 2 bases and J shed 4 bases, with 14 bases lying between them. Per germline, CDR1 LGHNA and CDR2 YSLEER. The CDR3 spans 15 residues. CDR3 nucleotide sequence: TGCGCCAGCAGCCAATTCGGGGGGGCCTCCACTGAAGCTTTCTTT. Amino acid sequence: CASSQFGGASTEAFF.

This chain joins TRBV28 and TRBJ1-2; the match to TRBD1 covers 8 bases. The CDR3 contains 14 residues. J was trimmed by 8 bases and V by 6 bases; bases with no gene match: 11. Per germline, CDR1 MDHEN and CDR2 SYDVKM. The CDR3 spells CASRRTGNGYGYTF. The DNA for the CDR3 is TGTGCCAGCAGACGGACAGGGAACGGGTACGGCTACACCTTC.

This sequence joins TRBV4-2 and TRBJ2-7; 7 nucleotides align to TRBD1. J gave up 3 bases and V 3 bases, and 8 bases lay outside the gene matches. This CDR3 has 15 residues. Looked up from germline, CDR1 is LGHNA and CDR2 is YNFKEQ. For the CDR3, the DNA is TGTGCCAGCAGCCACCCAGGACAGGCCTACTACGAGCAGTACTTC. Its protein is CASSHPGQAYYEQYF.

The V and J genes are TRBV3-1 (or the pseudogene TRBV3-2) and TRBJ2-5; TRBD2 matches 12 bases. Germline loops: CDR1 LGHDT, CDR2 YNNKEL (reference sequence). This CDR3 comprises 15 residues. The V segment lost 4 bases and the J segment 3 bases; nucleotides outside the gene matches: 3. The CDR3 region has the DNA TGTGCCAGCAGCCGACTAGCGGGGGACAAAGAGACCCAGTACTTC. Translating gives CASSRLAGDKETQYF.

The chain links TRBV5-5 to TRBJ1-4; D is uncertain. This CDR3 comprises 14 residues. CDR1 is SGHKS and CDR2 is YYEKEE in the germline V gene (reference sequence). Trimming shortened V by 4 bases and J by 4 bases, and 11 bases separated the two germline ends. DNA for the CDR3: TGTGCCAGCAGCCCCGGGAAGCTTAATGAAAAACTGTTTTTT. It specifies CASSPGKLNEKLFF.

CDR3: CASSYSAGNSGNTIYF. The DNA of the CDR3 is TGTGCCAGCAGTTACTCGGCGGGAAACTCTGGAAACACCATATATTTT. The chain employs TRBV6-6 and TRBJ1-3; unclear D gene. This CDR3 has 16 amino acids. Trimming shortened V by 0 bases and J by 0 bases, and 9 bases separated the two germline ends. CDR1 and CDR2 from the germline V gene are MNHNY and SVGAGI (reference sequence).

The chain links TRBV28 to TRBJ1-2; no definite D call. Germline CDR1 reads MDHEN; CDR2 reads SYDVKM. Trimming removed 5 bases at V and 3 bases at J, with 19 bases between. The CDR3 extends over 16 amino acids. The DNA of the CDR3 is TGTGCCAGCAGTCTACCGTTTCAGTGGGAGGACTATGGCTACACCTTC. This codes for CASSLPFQWEDYGYTF.

This clone was seen once. J is TRBJ1-2 and V is TRBV4-3, with 7 bases matching TRBD1. The V and J ends lost 0 bases and 1 base, in that order; junction bases with no gene match: 11. This CDR3 has 18 amino acids. Germline V CDR1 and CDR2: LGHNA, YSLEER. CDR3 loop: CASSQDSEGDRRNYGYTF. In nucleotides, the CDR3 is TGCGCCAGCAGCCAAGATAGTGAAGGGGACAGACGTAACTATGGCTACACCTTC.